The clone carrying this T cell receptor beta chain has a single count. The CDR3 has 18 amino acids. The germline V gene has CDR1 SGHTA and CDR2 FQGNSA. Trimming took 1 base from V and 0 from J, leaving 18 bases between them. Method: immunoSEQ multiplex PCR; TCRdb's copy keeps in-frame clones and lacks some. The sample yields about 88,000 clones, more than 85% seen once. The sample is drawn from a study of PD-L1 blockade in urothelial cancer. Looking at the study overall: Beginning in about 2014, patients received atezolizumab, given as 1,200 mg intravenously every 3 weeks. Anywhere from 0 to 3 prior chemotherapy regimens had been received by patients.

Patient sample counts ranged from 1 to 8, pretreatment and on-treatment. This specimen was PBMCs, taken around atezolizumab (anti-PD-L1) treatment. The rearrangement joins TRBV7-2 to TRBJ1-2; D is perhaps TRBD1 (6 bases). The receptor comes from a man aged 60-69 years with urothelial cancer. The CDR3 DNA reads as TGTGCCAGCAGCTTAGAGAGTCCACAGGGCCCTACTAACTATGGCTACACCTTC. Translation gives CASSLESPQGPTNYGYTF.